This T cell receptor (beta chain) was sequenced for a study of CD8+CD57+ T cells in acquired aplastic anemia. Across the whole study: Average DNA yield from sorted CD4+ and CD8+ cells was around 3 ug. The study's findings and limits: The study identified twenty-nine CD8+ CDR3 sequences shared by patients and controls.

Germline CDR1 is SEHNR and CDR2 is FQNEAQ (reference sequence). This CDR3 has 14 residues. A word on this clonotype: The antigen is undetermined. A much larger clone differs by one base, so this may be a read error.

The template for TCR beta VDJ and CDR3 sequence profiling was genomic DNA. From the reads, TCRdb called clonotypes with MiXCR, one entry per CDR3 protein. Seen here are around 500,000 distinct CDR3 sequences, approximately 33% observed once, and the top ten hold nearly 0.85%. In patients chosen for sequencing, flow cytometry had shown CD8+CD57+ cell expansion. Each patient carried a diagnosis of severe acquired aplastic anemia. Patients had undergone no therapy by the time their blood was sampled. This rearrangement joins TRBV7-9 to TRBJ1-1, with unresolved D. This clonotype originated in a human donor with aplastic anemia. Sample: sorted CD4+, CD8+, or CD8+CD57+ T cells (not recorded which) from PBMCs. The CDR3 DNA is TGTGCCAGCAGCTTGATAGCGGGCGACACTGAAGATTTCTTT. Translation: CASSLIAGDTEDFF.